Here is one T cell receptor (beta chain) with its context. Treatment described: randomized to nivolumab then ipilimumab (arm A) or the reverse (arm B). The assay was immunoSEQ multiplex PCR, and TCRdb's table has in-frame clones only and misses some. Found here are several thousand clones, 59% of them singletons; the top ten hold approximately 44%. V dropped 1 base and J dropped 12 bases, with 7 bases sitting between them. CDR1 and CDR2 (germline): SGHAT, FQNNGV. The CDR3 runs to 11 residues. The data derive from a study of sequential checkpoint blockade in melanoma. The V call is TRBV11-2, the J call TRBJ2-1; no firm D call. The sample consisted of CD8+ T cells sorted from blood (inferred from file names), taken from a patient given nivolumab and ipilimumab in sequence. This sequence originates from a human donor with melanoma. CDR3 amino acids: CASSLAGGQFF. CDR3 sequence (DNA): TGTGCCAGCAGCTTAGCCGGTGGGCAGTTCTTC.